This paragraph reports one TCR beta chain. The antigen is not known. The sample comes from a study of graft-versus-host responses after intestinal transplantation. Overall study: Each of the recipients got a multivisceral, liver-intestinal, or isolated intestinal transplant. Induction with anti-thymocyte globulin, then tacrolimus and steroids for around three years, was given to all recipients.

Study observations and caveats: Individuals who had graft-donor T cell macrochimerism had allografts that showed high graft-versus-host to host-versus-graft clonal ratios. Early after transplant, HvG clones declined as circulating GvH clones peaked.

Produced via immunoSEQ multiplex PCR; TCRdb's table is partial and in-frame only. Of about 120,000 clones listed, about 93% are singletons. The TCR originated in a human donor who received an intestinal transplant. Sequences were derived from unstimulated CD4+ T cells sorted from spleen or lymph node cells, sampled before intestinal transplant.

The CDR3 spells CASSSPSTDTQYF. In nucleotides, the CDR3 is TGTGCCAGCAGCTCCCCGAGCACAGATACGCAGTATTTT. The chain has TRBV5-4 and TRBJ2-3; D ambiguous. Germline CDR1 SGHNT, CDR2 YYREEE (reference sequence). The length of the CDR3 is 13 residues. V lost 3 bases, J lost 0 bases, and 5 bases lay in between.